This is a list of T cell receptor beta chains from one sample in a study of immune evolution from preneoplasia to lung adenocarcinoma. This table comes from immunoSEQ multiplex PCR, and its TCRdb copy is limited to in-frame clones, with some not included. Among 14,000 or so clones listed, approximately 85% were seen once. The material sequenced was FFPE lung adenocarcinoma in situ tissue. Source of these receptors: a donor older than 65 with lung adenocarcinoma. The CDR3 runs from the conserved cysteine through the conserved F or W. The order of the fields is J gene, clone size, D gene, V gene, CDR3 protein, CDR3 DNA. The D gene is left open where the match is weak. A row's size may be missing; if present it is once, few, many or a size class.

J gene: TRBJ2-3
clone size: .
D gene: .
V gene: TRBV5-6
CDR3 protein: CASSSRVNANTQYF
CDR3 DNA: TGTGCCAGCAGTTCCAGGGTGAATGCCAATACGCAGTATTTT

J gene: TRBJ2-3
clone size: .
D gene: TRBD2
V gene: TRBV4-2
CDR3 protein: CASSQAGGLAGADTQYF
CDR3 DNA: TGTGCCAGCAGCCAAGCGGGCGGACTAGCGGGAGCCGATACGCAGTATTTT

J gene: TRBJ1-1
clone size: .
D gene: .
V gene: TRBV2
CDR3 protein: CASSRVEAFF
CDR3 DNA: TGTGCCAGCAGCCGGGTGGAAGCTTTCTTT

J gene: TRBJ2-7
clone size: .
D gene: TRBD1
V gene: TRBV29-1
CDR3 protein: CSVGWTGNEYEQYF
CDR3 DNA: TGCAGCGTTGGATGGACAGGGAATGAATACGAGCAGTACTTC

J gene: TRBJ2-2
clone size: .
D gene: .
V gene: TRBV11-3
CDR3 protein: CASSRGLDTGELFF
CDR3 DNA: TGTGCCAGCAGCAGGGGGTTGGACACCGGGGAGCTGTTTTTT

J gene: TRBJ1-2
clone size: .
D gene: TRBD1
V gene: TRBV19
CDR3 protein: CASSKGTGPSYGYTF
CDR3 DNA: TGTGCCAGTAGTAAGGGGACAGGACCTTCCTATGGCTACACCTTC

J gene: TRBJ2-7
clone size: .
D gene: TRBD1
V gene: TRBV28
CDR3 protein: CASSFGQVGLEQYF
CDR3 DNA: TGTGCCAGCAGTTTCGGACAGGTTGGTTTGGAGCAGTACTTC

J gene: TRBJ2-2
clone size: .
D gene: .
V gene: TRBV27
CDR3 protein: CASSQYTGELFF
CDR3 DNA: TGTGCCAGCAGTCAATACACCGGGGAGCTGTTTTTT

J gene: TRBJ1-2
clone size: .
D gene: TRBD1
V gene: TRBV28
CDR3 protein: CASSHRVGTGDGYTF
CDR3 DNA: TGTGCCAGCAGCCATAGGGTGGGGACAGGGGATGGCTACACCTTC

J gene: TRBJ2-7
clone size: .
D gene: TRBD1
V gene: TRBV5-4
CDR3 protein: CASSRDRDSEQYF
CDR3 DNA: TGTGCCAGCAGCCGAGACAGGGACAGCGAGCAGTACTTC

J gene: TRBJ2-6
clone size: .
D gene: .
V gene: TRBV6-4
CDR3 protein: CASSGMDSRQSRANVLTF
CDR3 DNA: TGTGCCAGCAGTGGAATGGACTCACGACAAAGTCGGGCCAACGTCCTGACTTTC

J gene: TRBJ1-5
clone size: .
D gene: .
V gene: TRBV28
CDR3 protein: CASSDDVSNQPQHF
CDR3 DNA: TGTGCCAGCAGTGACGACGTTAGCAATCAGCCCCAGCATTTT

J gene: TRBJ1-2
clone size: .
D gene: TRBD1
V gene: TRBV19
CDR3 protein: CASNLGQGARYGYTF
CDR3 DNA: TGTGCCAGTAATCTGGGACAGGGGGCGAGGTATGGCTACACCTTC

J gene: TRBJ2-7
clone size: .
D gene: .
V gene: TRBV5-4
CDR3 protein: CASSLSTGAEGEQYF
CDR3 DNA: TGTGCCAGCAGCTTGTCGACTGGGGCGGAAGGCGAGCAGTACTTC

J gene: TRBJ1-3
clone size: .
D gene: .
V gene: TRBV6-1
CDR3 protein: CASSEDHSGNTIYF
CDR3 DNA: TGTGCCAGCAGTGAGGACCACTCTGGAAACACCATATATTTT

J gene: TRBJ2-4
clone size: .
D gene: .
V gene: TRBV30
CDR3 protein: CAWSAKGTQNIQYF
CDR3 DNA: TGTGCCTGGAGCGCTAAGGGAACCCAAAACATTCAGTACTTC

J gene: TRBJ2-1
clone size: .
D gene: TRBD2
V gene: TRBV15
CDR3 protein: CATSGRLAGSNEQFF
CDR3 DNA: TGTGCCACCAGCGGAAGACTAGCGGGAAGCAATGAGCAGTTCTTC

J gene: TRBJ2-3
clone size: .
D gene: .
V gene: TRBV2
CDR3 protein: CASMVGWGTDTQYF
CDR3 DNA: TGTGCCAGCATGGTGGGGTGGGGCACAGATACGCAGTATTTT

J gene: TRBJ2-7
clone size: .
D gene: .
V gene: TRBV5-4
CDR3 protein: CASSLDLVSYEQYF
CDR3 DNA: TGTGCCAGCAGCTTGGACCTCGTATCCTACGAGCAGTACTTC

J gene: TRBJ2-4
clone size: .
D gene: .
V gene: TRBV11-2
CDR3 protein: CASSSLGSNENIQYF
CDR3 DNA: TGTGCCAGCAGCTCTCTCGGGAGTAACGAAAACATTCAGTACTTC

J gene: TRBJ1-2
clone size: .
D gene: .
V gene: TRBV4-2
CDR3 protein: CASSRAKFYGYTF
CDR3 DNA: TGTGCCAGCAGCCGGGCAAAGTTTTATGGCTACACCTTC

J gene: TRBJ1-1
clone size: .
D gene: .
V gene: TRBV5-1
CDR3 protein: CASSLGWGTEAFF
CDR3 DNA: TGCGCCAGCAGCTTGGGTTGGGGGACTGAAGCTTTCTTT

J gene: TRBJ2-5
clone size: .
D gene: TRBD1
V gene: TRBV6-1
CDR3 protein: CASSEGQGVETQYF
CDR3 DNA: TGTGCCAGCAGTGAAGGGCAGGGGGTAGAGACCCAGTACTTC

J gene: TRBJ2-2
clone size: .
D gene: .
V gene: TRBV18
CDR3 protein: CASSPPVTGELFF
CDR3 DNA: TGTGCCAGCTCACCACCGGTCACCGGGGAGCTGTTTTTT

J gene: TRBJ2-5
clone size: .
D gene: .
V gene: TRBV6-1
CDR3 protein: CASSELAGETQYF
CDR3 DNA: TGTGCCAGCAGTGAACTAGCCGGTGAGACCCAGTACTTC

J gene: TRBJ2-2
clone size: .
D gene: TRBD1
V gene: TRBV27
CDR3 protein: CASSPWTGGTGELFF
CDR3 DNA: TGTGCCAGCAGTCCGTGGACAGGGGGCACCGGGGAGCTGTTTTTT

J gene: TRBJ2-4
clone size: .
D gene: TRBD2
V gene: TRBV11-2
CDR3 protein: CASSQGLAGEVRNIQYF
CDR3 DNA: TGTGCCAGCAGCCAAGGACTAGCGGGAGAAGTGAGAAACATTCAGTACTTC

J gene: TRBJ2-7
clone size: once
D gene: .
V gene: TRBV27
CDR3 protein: CASSRPLDYEQYF
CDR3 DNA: TGTGCCAGCAGCCGACCGCTAGATTACGAGCAGTACTTC

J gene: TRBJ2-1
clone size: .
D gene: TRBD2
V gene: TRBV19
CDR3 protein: CANPGLAANEQFF
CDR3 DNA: TGTGCCAACCCGGGACTAGCCGCGAATGAGCAGTTCTTC

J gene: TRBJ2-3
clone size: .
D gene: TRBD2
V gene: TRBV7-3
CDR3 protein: CASSLGAGVTDTQYF
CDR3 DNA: TGTGCCAGCAGCTTGGGAGCGGGGGTGACAGATACGCAGTATTTT

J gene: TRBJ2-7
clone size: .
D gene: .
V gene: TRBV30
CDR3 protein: CAWSKGPPYEQYF
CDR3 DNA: TGTGCCTGGAGCAAAGGTCCTCCCTACGAGCAGTACTTC

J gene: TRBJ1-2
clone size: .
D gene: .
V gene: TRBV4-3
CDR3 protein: CASSQSVKDANYGYTF
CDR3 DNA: TGCGCCAGCAGCCAATCGGTCAAGGATGCTAACTATGGCTACACCTTC

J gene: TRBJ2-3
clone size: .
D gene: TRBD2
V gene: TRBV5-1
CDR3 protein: CASSSPGLAESTDTQYF
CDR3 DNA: TGCGCCAGCAGCTCACCGGGACTAGCGGAAAGCACAGATACGCAGTATTTT

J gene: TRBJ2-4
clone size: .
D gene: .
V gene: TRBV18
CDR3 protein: CASSPRGEAQNIQYF
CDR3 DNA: TGTGCCAGCTCACCAAGGGGGGAGGCACAAAACATTCAGTACTTC

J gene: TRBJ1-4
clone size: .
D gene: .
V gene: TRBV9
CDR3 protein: CASSAQVTTNEKLFF
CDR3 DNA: TGTGCCAGCAGCGCTCAAGTCACAACTAATGAAAAACTGTTTTTT

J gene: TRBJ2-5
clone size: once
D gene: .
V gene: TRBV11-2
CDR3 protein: CASSSRDKEYF
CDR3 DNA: TGTGCCAGCAGCAGCCGGGACAAGGAGTACTTC

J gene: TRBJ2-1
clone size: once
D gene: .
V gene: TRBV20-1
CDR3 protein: CSATTYNEQFF
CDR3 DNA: TGCAGTGCTACAACCTACAATGAGCAGTTCTTC